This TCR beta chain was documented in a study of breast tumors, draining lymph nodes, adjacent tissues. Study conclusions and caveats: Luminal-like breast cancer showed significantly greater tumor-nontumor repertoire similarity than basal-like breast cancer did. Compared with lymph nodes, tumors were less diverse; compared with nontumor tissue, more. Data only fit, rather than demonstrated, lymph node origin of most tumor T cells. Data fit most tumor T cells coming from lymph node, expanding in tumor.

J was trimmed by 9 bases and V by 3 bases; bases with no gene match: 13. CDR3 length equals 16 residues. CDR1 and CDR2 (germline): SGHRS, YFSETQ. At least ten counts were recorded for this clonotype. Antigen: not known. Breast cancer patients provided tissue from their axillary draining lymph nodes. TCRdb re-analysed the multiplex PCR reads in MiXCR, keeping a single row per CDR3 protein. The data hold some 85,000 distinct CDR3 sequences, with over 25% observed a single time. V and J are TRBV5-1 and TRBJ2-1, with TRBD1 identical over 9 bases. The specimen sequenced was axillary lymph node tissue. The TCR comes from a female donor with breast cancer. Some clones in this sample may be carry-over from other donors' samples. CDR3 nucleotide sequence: TGCGCCAGCAGCTACCGCTCACAGGGGGCGACCGGTGAGCAGTTCTTC. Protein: CASSYRSQGATGEQFF. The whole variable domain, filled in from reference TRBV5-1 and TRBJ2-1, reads KAGVTQTPRYLIKTRGQQVTLSCSPISGHRSVSWYQQTPGQGLQFLFEYFSETQRNKGNFPGRFSGRQFSNSRSEMNVSTLELGDSALYLCASSYRSQGATGEQFFGPGTRLTVL.